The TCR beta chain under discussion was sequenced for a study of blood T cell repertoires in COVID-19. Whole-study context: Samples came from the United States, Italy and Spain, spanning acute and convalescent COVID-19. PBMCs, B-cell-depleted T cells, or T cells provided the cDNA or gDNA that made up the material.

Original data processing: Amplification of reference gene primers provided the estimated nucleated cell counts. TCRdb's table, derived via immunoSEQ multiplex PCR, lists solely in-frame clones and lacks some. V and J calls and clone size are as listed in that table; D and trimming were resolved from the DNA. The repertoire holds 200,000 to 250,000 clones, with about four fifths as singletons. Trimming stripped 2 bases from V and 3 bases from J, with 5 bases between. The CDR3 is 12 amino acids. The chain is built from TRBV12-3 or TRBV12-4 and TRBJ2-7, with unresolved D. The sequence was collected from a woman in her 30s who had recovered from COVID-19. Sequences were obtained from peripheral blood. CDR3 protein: CASSLHSYEQYF. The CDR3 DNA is TGTGCCAGCAGTTTACACAGCTACGAGCAGTACTTC.